The TCR beta chain under discussion was sequenced for a study of T cell changes during pregnancy in multiple sclerosis. Germline CDR1 SGHKS, CDR2 YYEKEE (reference sequence). This CDR3 has 17 residues. J lost 0 bases, V lost 3 bases, and 9 bases had no gene match. The protocol was immunoSEQ multiplex PCR, while the TCRdb copy is restricted to in-frame clones and leaves out a portion. The repertoire has about 42,000 clones, approximately 81% of them found once; the top ten carry 0.55% to 0.65%. This specimen was CD4+ T cells from peripheral blood mononuclear cells, taken before pregnancy. V gene TRBV5-5 combines with J gene TRBJ1-1; TRBD1 agrees at 9 bases. The receptor was derived from a female donor with multiple sclerosis, enrolled in a pregnancy study. CDR3 loop: CASSWGTGRAMNTEAFF. Written as DNA, the CDR3 is TGTGCCAGCAGCTGGGGGACAGGGCGAGCCATGAACACTGAAGCTTTCTTT.